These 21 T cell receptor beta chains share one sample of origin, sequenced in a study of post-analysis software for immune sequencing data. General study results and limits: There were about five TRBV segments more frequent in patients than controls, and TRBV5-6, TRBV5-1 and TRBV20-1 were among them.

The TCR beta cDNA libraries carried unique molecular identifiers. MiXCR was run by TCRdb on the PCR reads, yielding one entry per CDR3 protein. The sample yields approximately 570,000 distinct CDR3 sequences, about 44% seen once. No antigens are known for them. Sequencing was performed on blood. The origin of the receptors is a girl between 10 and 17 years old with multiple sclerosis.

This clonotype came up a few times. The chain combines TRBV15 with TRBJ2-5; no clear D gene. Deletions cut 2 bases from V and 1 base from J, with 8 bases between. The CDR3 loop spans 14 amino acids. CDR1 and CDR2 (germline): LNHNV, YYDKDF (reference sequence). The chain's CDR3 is CATSRTASQETQYF. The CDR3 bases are TGTGCCACCAGCAGAACAGCGTCCCAAGAGACCCAGTACTTC.

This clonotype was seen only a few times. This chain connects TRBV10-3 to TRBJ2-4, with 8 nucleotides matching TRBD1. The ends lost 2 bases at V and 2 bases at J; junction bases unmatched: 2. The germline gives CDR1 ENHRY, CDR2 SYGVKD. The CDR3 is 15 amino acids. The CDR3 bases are TGTGCCATCAGTGAGACAGGGGGGACCAAAAACATTCAGTACTTC. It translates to CAISETGGTKNIQYF.

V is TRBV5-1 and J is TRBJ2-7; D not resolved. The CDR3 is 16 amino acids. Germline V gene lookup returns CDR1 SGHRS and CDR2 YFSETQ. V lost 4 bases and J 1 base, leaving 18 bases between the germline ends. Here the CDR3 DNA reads TGCGCCAGCAGCCGCGAGAGGATCCGCAGGTCCTACGAGCAGTACTTC. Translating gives CASSRERIRRSYEQYF.

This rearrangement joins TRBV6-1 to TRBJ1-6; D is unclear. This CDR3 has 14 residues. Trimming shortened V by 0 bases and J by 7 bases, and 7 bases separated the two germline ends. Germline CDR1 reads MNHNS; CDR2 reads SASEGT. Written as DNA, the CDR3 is TGTGCCAGCAGTGAAGCGTTGGCGAATTCACCCCTCCACTTT. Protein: CASSEALANSPLHF.

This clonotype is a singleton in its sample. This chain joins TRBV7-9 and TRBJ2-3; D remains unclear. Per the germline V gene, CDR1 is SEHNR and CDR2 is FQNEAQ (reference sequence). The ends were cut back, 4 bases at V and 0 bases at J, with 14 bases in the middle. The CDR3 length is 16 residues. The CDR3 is CASSYTGRLSTDTQYF. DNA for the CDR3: TGTGCCAGCAGCTACACCGGACGGTTGAGCACAGATACGCAGTATTTT.

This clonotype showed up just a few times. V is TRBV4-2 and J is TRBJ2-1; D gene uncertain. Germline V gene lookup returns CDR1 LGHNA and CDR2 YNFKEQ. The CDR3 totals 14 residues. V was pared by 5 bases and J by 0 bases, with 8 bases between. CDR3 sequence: CASSERSSYNEQFF. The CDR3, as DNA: TGTGCCAGCAGCGAGCGTAGCTCCTACAATGAGCAGTTCTTC.

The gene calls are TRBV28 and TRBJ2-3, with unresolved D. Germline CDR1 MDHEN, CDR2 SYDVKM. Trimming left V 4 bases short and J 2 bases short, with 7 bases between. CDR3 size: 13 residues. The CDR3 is CASSWTVTDTQYF. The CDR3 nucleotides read TGTGCCAGCAGTTGGACGGTCACAGATACGCAGTATTTT.

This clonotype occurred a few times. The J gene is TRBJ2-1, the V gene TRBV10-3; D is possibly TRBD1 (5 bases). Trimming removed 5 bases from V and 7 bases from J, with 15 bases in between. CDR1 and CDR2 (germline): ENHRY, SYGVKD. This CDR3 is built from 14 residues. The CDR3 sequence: CAISTGQQLNEQFF. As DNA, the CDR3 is TGTGCCATCAGTACAGGCCAACAGCTGAATGAGCAGTTCTTC.

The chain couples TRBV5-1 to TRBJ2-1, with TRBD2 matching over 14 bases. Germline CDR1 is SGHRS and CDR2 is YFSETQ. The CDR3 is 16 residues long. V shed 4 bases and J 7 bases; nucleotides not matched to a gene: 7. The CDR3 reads CASSTFGTSGRNEQFF. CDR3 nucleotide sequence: TGCGCCAGCAGCACATTCGGGACTAGCGGGAGAAATGAGCAGTTCTTC.

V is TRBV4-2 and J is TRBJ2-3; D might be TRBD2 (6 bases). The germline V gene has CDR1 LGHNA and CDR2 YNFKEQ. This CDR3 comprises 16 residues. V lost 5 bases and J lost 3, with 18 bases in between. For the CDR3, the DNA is TGTGCCAGCAGCGAAGGGGCACTAGCTGATACAGATACGCAGTATTTT. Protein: CASSEGALADTDTQYF.

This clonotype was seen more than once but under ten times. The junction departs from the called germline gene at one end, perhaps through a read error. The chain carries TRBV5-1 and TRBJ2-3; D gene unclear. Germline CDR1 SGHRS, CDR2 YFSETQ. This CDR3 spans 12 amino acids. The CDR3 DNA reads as TGCGCCAGCAGTTTGGAACGGGATACGCAGTATTTT. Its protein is CASSLERDTQYF.

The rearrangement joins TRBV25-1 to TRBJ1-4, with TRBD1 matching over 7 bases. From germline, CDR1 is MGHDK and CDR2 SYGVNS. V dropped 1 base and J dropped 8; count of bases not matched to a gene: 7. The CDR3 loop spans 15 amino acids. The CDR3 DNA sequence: TGTGCCAGCAGTGAATCTGTAGTGGGACAGGAAAAACTGTTTTTT. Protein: CASSESVVGQEKLFF.

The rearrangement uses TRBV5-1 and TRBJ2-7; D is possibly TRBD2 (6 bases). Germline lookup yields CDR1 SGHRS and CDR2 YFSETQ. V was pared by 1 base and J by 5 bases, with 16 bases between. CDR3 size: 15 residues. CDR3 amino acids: CASSLRESSGDEQYF. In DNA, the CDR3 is TGCGCCAGCAGCTTGCGGGAGTCCAGCGGCGACGAGCAGTACTTC.

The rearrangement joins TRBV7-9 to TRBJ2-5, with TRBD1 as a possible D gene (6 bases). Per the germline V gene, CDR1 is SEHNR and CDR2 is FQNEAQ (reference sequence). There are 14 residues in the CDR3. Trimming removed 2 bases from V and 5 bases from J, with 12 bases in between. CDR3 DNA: TGTGCCAGCAGCTTAACACAGGGAACTGAGACCCAGTACTTC. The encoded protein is CASSLTQGTETQYF.

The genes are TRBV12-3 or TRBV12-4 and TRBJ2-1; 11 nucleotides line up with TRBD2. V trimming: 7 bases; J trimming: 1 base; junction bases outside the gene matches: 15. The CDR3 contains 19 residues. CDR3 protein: CASIPRPRLAGLSYNEQFF. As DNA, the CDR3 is TGTGCCAGCATTCCCCGCCCTAGACTAGCGGGACTTTCCTACAATGAGCAGTTCTTC.

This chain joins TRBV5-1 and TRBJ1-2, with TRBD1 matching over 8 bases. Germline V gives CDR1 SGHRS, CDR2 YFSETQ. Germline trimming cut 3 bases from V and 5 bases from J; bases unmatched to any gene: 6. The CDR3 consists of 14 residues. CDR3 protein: CASSWTGPEYGYTF. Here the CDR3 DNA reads TGCGCCAGCAGCTGGACAGGGCCTGAATATGGCTACACCTTC.

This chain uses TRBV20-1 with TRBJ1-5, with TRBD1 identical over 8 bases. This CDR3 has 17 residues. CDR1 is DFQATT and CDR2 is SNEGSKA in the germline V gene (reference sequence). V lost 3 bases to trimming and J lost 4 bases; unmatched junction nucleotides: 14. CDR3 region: CSASLARTGSLNQPQHF. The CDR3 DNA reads TGCAGTGCTAGCCTAGCCCGGACAGGGAGTTTAAATCAGCCCCAGCATTTT.

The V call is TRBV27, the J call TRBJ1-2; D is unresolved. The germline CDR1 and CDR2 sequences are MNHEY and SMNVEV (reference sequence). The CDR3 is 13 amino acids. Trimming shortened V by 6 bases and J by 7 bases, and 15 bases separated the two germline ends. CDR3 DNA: TGTGCCAGCAGCAAGCGGGGAGCCGGTGGCTACACCTTC. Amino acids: CASSKRGAGGYTF.

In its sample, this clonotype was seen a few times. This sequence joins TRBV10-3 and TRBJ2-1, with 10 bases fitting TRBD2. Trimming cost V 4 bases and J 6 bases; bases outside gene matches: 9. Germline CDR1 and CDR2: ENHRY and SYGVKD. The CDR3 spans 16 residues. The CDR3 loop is CAISGVRAGGSNEQFF. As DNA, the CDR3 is TGTGCCATCAGTGGAGTCCGAGCGGGAGGGAGCAATGAGCAGTTCTTC.

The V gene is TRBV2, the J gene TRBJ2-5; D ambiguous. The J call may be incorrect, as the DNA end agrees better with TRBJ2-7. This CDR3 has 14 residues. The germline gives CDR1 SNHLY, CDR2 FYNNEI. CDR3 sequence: CASSEREYRNEQYF. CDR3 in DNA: TGTGCCAGCAGTGAAAGGGAATATCGTAACGAGCAGTACTTC.

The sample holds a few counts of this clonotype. The CDR3 sequence is CSAALGLAAGEQYF. CDR3 DNA sequence: TGCAGTGCGGCATTGGGACTAGCAGCTGGTGAGCAGTACTTC. The J gene is TRBJ2-4, the V gene TRBV20-1, with TRBD2 identical over 9 bases. The CDR3 consists of 14 residues. CDR1 DFQATT and CDR2 SNEGSKA come from the germline V gene (reference sequence). V dropped 6 bases and J dropped 13; count of bases not matched to a gene: 16.